This entry features one TCR beta chain sequence. The antigen is undetermined. One end of the junction is discordant with germline, which a read error may explain. This record belongs to a study of blood T cells in healthy people across ages. Study-wide findings and caveats: Higher naive T cell percentage went strongly together with higher TCR beta diversity.

With a J-beta primer mix and a sample-barcoded 5' primer, a second PCR ran roughly 6 to 11 cycles. TCRdb ran MiXCR on the 5' RACE reads and lists one entry per CDR3 protein. This table has around 970,000 distinct CDR3 sequences, 45% to 60% appearing once. From germline, CDR1 is SGHTA and CDR2 FQGTGA. The CDR3 has 14 residues. The receptor comes from an older woman in good health. The chain recombines TRBV7-3 with TRBJ2-3; D is uncertain. Material: blood. This CDR3 is CTSSLMASVSTQYF. CDR3 sequence (DNA): TGTACCAGCAGCTTAATGGCTAGTGTTAGTACGCAGTATTTT. Full variable domain (rest looked up from reference TRBV7-3 and TRBJ2-3): GAGVSQTPSNKVTEKGKYVELRCDPISGHTALYWYRQSLGQGPEFLIYFQGTGAADDSGLPNDRFFAVRPEGSVSTLKIQRTERGDSAVYLCTSSLMASVSTQYFGPGTRLTVL.